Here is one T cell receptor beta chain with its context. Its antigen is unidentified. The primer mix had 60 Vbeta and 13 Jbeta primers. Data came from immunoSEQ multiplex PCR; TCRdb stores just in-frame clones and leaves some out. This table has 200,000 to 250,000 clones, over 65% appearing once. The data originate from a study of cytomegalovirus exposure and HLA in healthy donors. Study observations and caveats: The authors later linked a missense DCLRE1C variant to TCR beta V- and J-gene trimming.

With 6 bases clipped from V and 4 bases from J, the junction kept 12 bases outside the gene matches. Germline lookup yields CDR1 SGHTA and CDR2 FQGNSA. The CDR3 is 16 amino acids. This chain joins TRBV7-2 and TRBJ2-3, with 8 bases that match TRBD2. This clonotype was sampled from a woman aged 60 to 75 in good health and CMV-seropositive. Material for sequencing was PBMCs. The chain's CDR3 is CASSFSLAGRADTQYF. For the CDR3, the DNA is TGTGCCAGCAGTTTCTCCCTAGCGGGTAGGGCAGATACGCAGTATTTT.